A selection of T cell receptor beta chains follows, all from one sample in a study of post-analysis software for immune sequencing data. TCRdb processed the PCR reads anew with MiXCR; each CDR3 protein has one entry. The profile shows 750,000 to 950,000 distinct CDR3 sequences, roughly half of them singletons. The source material was blood. The receptors originated from a girl aged 5-17 years with multiple sclerosis. The CDR3 runs from the conserved cysteine through the conserved F or W. Fields, in order: clone size, CDR3 length, J gene, D gene, V gene, CDR3 protein, CDR3 DNA. A D gene is named only where the DNA matches it firmly. The listing skips clone size in some rows; elsewhere it reads once, few, many or a size class.

abundance: .; len: 16; j_gene: TRBJ1-5; d_gene: TRBD1; v_gene: TRBV4-2; CDR3aa: CASSPSGQGNNQPQHF; CDR3nt: TGTGCCAGCAGCCCATCCGGACAGGGTAACAATCAGCCCCAGCATTTT
abundance: .; len: 14; j_gene: TRBJ2-3; d_gene: .; v_gene: TRBV20-1; CDR3aa: CSARTGTHTDTQYF; CDR3nt: TGCAGTGCTCGAACCGGGACCCACACAGATACGCAGTATTTT
abundance: few; len: 15; j_gene: TRBJ2-5; d_gene: TRBD2; v_gene: TRBV10-1; CDR3aa: CASSATSAQSETQYF; CDR3nt: TGCGCCAGCAGTGCTACTAGCGCTCAATCAGAGACCCAGTACTTC
abundance: .; len: 18; j_gene: TRBJ2-5; d_gene: .; v_gene: TRBV5-1; CDR3aa: CASSIFFNRPVQAETQYF; CDR3nt: TGCGCCAGCAGCATATTCTTTAACAGGCCCGTCCAGGCAGAGACCCAGTACTTC
abundance: few; len: 11; j_gene: TRBJ2-7; d_gene: TRBD1; v_gene: TRBV7-2; CDR3aa: CASSMGTDLYF; CDR3nt: TGTGCCAGCAGCATGGGGACAGACTTGTACTTC
abundance: .; len: 15; j_gene: TRBJ2-7; d_gene: .; v_gene: TRBV11-2; CDR3aa: CASSPTAEESYEQYF; CDR3nt: TGTGCCAGCAGTCCGACAGCCGAAGAGTCCTACGAGCAGTACTTC
abundance: .; len: 15; j_gene: TRBJ2-7; d_gene: .; v_gene: TRBV20-1; CDR3aa: CSARGPDLKPYEQYF; CDR3nt: TGCAGTGCTAGGGGACCGGACCTAAAACCCTACGAGCAGTACTTC
abundance: once; len: 13; j_gene: TRBJ2-1; d_gene: .; v_gene: TRBV29-1; CDR3aa: CSVNPTSYNEQFF; CDR3nt: TGCAGCGTTAATCCTACCTCCTACAATGAGCAGTTCTTC
abundance: .; len: 16; j_gene: TRBJ2-4; d_gene: .; v_gene: TRBV3-1; CDR3aa: CASSSSGHPGGNIQYF; CDR3nt: TGTGCCAGCAGTTCCTCGGGACACCCCGGAGGAAACATTCAGTACTTC
abundance: .; len: 14; j_gene: TRBJ2-5; d_gene: .; v_gene: TRBV12-5; CDR3aa: CASGLVTGRETQYF; CDR3nt: TGTGCTAGTGGTTTGGTAACAGGGAGGGAGACCCAGTACTTC
abundance: .; len: 15; j_gene: TRBJ2-3; d_gene: .; v_gene: TRBV27; CDR3aa: CASTSGGYGTDTQYF; CDR3nt: TGTGCCAGCACTAGTGGGGGGTATGGCACAGATACGCAGTATTTT
abundance: .; len: 16; j_gene: TRBJ2-3; d_gene: TRBD1; v_gene: TRBV2; CDR3aa: CASSATGRVGTDTQYF; CDR3nt: TGTGCCAGCAGCGCGACAGGGAGAGTGGGCACAGATACGCAGTATTTT
abundance: .; len: 14; j_gene: TRBJ1-2; d_gene: .; v_gene: TRBV29-1; CDR3aa: CSANPGTAGRGYTF; CDR3nt: TGCAGCGCCAACCCCGGGACGGCCGGGAGGGGCTACACCTTC
abundance: .; len: 15; j_gene: TRBJ1-1; d_gene: .; v_gene: TRBV4-1; CDR3aa: CASSQGRSSYTEAFF; CDR3nt: TGCGCCAGCAGCCAGGGCCGGAGCAGTTACACTGAAGCTTTCTTT
abundance: .; len: 13; j_gene: TRBJ2-5; d_gene: .; v_gene: TRBV15; CDR3aa: CATSRGDEETQYF; CDR3nt: TGTGCCACCAGCAGAGGGGATGAGGAGACCCAGTACTTC
abundance: .; len: 15; j_gene: TRBJ2-5; d_gene: .; v_gene: TRBV20-1; CDR3aa: CSAPEPRSSGETQYF; CDR3nt: TGCAGTGCTCCTGAACCTAGGAGTTCAGGGGAGACCCAGTACTTC
abundance: .; len: 16; j_gene: TRBJ2-3; d_gene: .; v_gene: TRBV15; CDR3aa: CATSRGGAGEGDTQYF; CDR3nt: TGTGCCACCAGCAGGGGTGGAGCCGGAGAAGGGGATACGCAGTATTTT
abundance: .; len: 16; j_gene: TRBJ2-3; d_gene: .; v_gene: TRBV29-1; CDR3aa: CSVRVRWWGITDTQYF; CDR3nt: TGCAGCGTTCGCGTGAGGTGGTGGGGAATCACAGATACGCAGTATTTT
abundance: .; len: 15; j_gene: TRBJ2-1; d_gene: TRBD2; v_gene: TRBV6-2/TRBV6-3; CDR3aa: CASSYWLAGVNEQFF; CDR3nt: TGTGCCAGCAGTTACTGGTTAGCGGGGGTTAATGAGCAGTTCTTC
abundance: .; len: 14; j_gene: TRBJ2-4; d_gene: .; v_gene: TRBV20-1; CDR3aa: CSASTSRAKSIQYF; CDR3nt: TGCAGTGCTAGTACATCCAGAGCCAAAAGCATTCAGTACTTC
abundance: .; len: 12; j_gene: TRBJ2-7; d_gene: .; v_gene: TRBV12-3/TRBV12-4; CDR3aa: CASSFGAFEQYF; CDR3nt: TGTGCCAGCAGTTTCGGGGCTTTCGAGCAGTACTTC
abundance: .; len: 16; j_gene: TRBJ1-2; d_gene: .; v_gene: TRBV18; CDR3aa: CASSITSGQRVYGYTF; CDR3nt: TGTGCCAGCTCAATTACGTCGGGGCAACGTGTCTATGGCTACACCTTC
abundance: few; len: 15; j_gene: TRBJ2-3; d_gene: TRBD2; v_gene: TRBV7-8; CDR3aa: CASSWRDYRTDTQYF; CDR3nt: TGTGCCAGCAGCTGGCGGGACTACCGCACAGATACGCAGTATTTT
abundance: few; len: 15; j_gene: TRBJ2-7; d_gene: TRBD1; v_gene: TRBV10-3; CDR3aa: CAISNRGITSYEQYF; CDR3nt: TGTGCCATCAGCAACAGGGGGATAACCTCCTACGAGCAGTACTTC
abundance: .; len: 14; j_gene: TRBJ2-7; d_gene: .; v_gene: TRBV20-1; CDR3aa: CSAKVLGSFYEQYF; CDR3nt: TGCAGTGCTAAAGTACTCGGATCCTTCTACGAGCAGTACTTC
abundance: .; len: 16; j_gene: TRBJ2-1; d_gene: TRBD2; v_gene: TRBV6-5; CDR3aa: CASSYSTGGSYNEQFF; CDR3nt: TGTGCCAGCAGTTACTCGACGGGGGGATCCTACAATGAGCAGTTCTTC
abundance: many; len: 18; j_gene: TRBJ2-5; d_gene: .; v_gene: TRBV4-1; CDR3aa: CASSQAELAGPLWRAQYF; CDR3nt: TGCGCCAGCAGCCAAGCGGAATTGGCGGGGCCCCTGTGGAGGGCCCAGTACTTC
abundance: once; len: 13; j_gene: TRBJ2-1; d_gene: TRBD1; v_gene: TRBV29-1; CDR3aa: CSGYWDSHNEQFF; CDR3nt: TGCAGCGGCTACTGGGACAGTCACAATGAGCAGTTCTTC
abundance: .; len: 14; j_gene: TRBJ1-2; d_gene: TRBD1; v_gene: TRBV29-1; CDR3aa: CSVEGQGTNYGYTF; CDR3nt: TGCAGCGTTGAAGGACAGGGGACTAACTATGGCTACACCTTC
abundance: .; len: 16; j_gene: TRBJ2-3; d_gene: .; v_gene: TRBV20-1; CDR3aa: CSAPEMNVWATDTQYF; CDR3nt: TGCAGTGCTCCCGAGATGAATGTATGGGCCACAGATACGCAGTATTTT
abundance: .; len: 16; j_gene: TRBJ1-2; d_gene: .; v_gene: TRBV12-3/TRBV12-4; CDR3aa: CASSPGGGGRRYGYTF; CDR3nt: TGTGCCAGCAGTCCTGGGGGAGGGGGGCGGAGATATGGCTACACCTTC
abundance: .; len: 14; j_gene: TRBJ2-1; d_gene: .; v_gene: TRBV10-3; CDR3aa: CAISESAGQETQFF; CDR3nt: TGTGCCATCAGTGAGTCCGCAGGCCAAGAGACCCAGTTCTTC
abundance: .; len: 15; j_gene: TRBJ2-1; d_gene: .; v_gene: TRBV19; CDR3aa: CASSPLGGALDEQFF; CDR3nt: TGTGCCAGTAGTCCACTCGGGGGAGCTCTGGATGAGCAGTTCTTC
abundance: few; len: 12; j_gene: TRBJ1-2; d_gene: TRBD1; v_gene: TRBV29-1; CDR3aa: CSGGRDRGSYTF; CDR3nt: TGCAGCGGAGGTCGGGACAGGGGTAGCTACACCTTC
abundance: .; len: 12; j_gene: TRBJ1-5; d_gene: .; v_gene: TRBV20-1; CDR3aa: CSARKGGQPQHF; CDR3nt: TGCAGTGCTAGAAAAGGGGGACAGCCCCAGCATTTT
abundance: few; len: 12; j_gene: TRBJ2-4; d_gene: TRBD1; v_gene: TRBV10-3; CDR3aa: CAISRQGSEQYF; CDR3nt: TGTGCCATCAGTCGACAGGGGTCTGAGCAGTACTTC
abundance: .; len: 15; j_gene: TRBJ2-7; d_gene: TRBD2; v_gene: TRBV29-1; CDR3aa: CSVEMGLAGAGEQYF; CDR3nt: TGCAGCGTTGAGATGGGACTAGCGGGAGCAGGCGAGCAGTACTTC
abundance: .; len: 14; j_gene: TRBJ2-1; d_gene: .; v_gene: TRBV29-1; CDR3aa: CSVGPDRTSGEQFF; CDR3nt: TGCAGCGTTGGACCGGACAGGACCAGCGGGGAGCAGTTCTTC
abundance: .; len: 16; j_gene: TRBJ2-7; d_gene: TRBD2; v_gene: TRBV6-5; CDR3aa: CASSYPGAGGYYEQYF; CDR3nt: TGTGCCAGCAGTTACCCTGGTGCGGGGGGATACTACGAGCAGTACTTC
abundance: .; len: 13; j_gene: TRBJ1-2; d_gene: .; v_gene: TRBV7-6; CDR3aa: CASSLGGIYGYTF; CDR3nt: TGTGCCAGCAGCTTAGGCGGGATCTATGGCTACACCTTC
abundance: few; len: 17; j_gene: TRBJ2-1; d_gene: TRBD2; v_gene: TRBV10-3; CDR3aa: CAIRDENYWTRGNEQFF; CDR3nt: TGTGCCATCCGAGATGAGAATTATTGGACTAGAGGAAATGAGCAGTTCTTC
abundance: .; len: 13; j_gene: TRBJ2-7; d_gene: .; v_gene: TRBV12-3/TRBV12-4; CDR3aa: CASSLTWDYEQYF; CDR3nt: TGTGCCAGCAGCCTCACCTGGGACTACGAGCAGTACTTC
abundance: .; len: 17; j_gene: TRBJ1-2; d_gene: .; v_gene: TRBV29-1; CDR3aa: CSVGRIFGQEGYYGYTF; CDR3nt: .
abundance: .; len: 17; j_gene: TRBJ2-4; d_gene: .; v_gene: TRBV20-1; CDR3aa: CSAREIRQGPTKNIQYF; CDR3nt: TGCAGTGCTAGAGAAATTCGGCAGGGGCCAACCAAAAACATTCAGTACTTC
abundance: few; len: 12; j_gene: TRBJ1-2; d_gene: .; v_gene: TRBV15; CDR3aa: CATSRDSDGYTF; CDR3nt: TGTGCCACCAGCAGAGATTCGGATGGCTACACCTTC
abundance: few; len: 15; j_gene: TRBJ1-4; d_gene: .; v_gene: TRBV6-5; CDR3aa: CASSYSGKRGEKLFF; CDR3nt: TGTGCCAGCAGTTACTCCGGGAAGAGAGGAGAAAAACTGTTTTTT
abundance: once; len: 15; j_gene: TRBJ2-1; d_gene: .; v_gene: TRBV29-1; CDR3aa: CSVEEAGSPYNEQFF; CDR3nt: TGCAGCGTTGAAGAAGCAGGGTCCCCCTACAATGAGCAGTTCTTC
abundance: .; len: 16; j_gene: TRBJ2-3; d_gene: .; v_gene: TRBV12-3/TRBV12-4; CDR3aa: CASSSRPVGGTDTQYF; CDR3nt: TGTGCCAGCAGTTCGCGACCGGTCGGAGGCACAGATACGCAGTATTTT
abundance: .; len: 13; j_gene: TRBJ2-5; d_gene: .; v_gene: TRBV20-1; CDR3aa: CSPTSHPEETQYF; CDR3nt: TGCAGCCCGACGAGCCACCCCGAAGAGACCCAGTACTTC
abundance: .; len: 15; j_gene: TRBJ1-6; d_gene: .; v_gene: TRBV20-1; CDR3aa: CSARRSEVFNSPLHF; CDR3nt: TGCAGTGCTAGAAGGTCAGAAGTTTTTAATTCACCCCTCCACTTT
abundance: .; len: 14; j_gene: TRBJ2-1; d_gene: .; v_gene: TRBV24-1; CDR3aa: CATSSPRQDNGQFF; CDR3nt: TGTGCCACCAGTTCTCCTAGACAGGACAATGGGCAGTTCTTC